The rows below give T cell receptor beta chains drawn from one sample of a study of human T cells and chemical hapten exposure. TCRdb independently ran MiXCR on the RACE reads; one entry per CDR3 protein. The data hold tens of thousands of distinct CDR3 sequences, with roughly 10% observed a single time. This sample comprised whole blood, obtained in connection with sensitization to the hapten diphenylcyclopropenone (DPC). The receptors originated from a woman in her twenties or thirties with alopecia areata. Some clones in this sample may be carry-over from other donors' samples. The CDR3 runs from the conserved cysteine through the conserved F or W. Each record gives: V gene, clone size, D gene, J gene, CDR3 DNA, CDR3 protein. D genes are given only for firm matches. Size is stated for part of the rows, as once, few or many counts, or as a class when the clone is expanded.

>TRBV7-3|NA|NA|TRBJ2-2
TGTGCCAGCAGCCTCGTGTCGGGTACCGGGGAGCTGTTTTTT
CASSLVSGTGELFF
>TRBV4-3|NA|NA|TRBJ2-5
TGCGCCAGCAGCCAAGATTTAGCAGGTTCAGAGACCCAGTACTTC
CASSQDLAGSETQYF
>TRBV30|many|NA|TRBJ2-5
TGTGCCTGGAAGCAAGAGACCCAGTACTTC
CAWKQETQYF
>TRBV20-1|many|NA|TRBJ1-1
TGCAGTGCTAGCCGTCCGAACACTGAAGCTTTCTTT
CSASRPNTEAFF
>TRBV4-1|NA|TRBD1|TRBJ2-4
TGCGCCAGCAGCCAGACACAGGGGTCCAAAAACATTCAGTACTTC
CASSQTQGSKNIQYF
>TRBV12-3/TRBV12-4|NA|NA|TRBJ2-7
TGTGCCAGCAGTTTAGCGCTCTCAGGGCAGTACTTC
CASSLALSGQYF
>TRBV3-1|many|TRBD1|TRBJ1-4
TGTGCCAGCAGCCTAACGACAGGGGAAAAACTGTTTTTT
CASSLTTGEKLFF
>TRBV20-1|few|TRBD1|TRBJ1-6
TGCAGTGCTAGCCGGGACAGAAATTCACCCCTCCACTTT
CSASRDRNSPLHF
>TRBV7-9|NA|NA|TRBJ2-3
TGTGCCAGCAGTTGGACAGACACAGATACGCAGTATTTT
CASSWTDTDTQYF
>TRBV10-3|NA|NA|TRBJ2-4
TGTGCCATCAGTGACGCCAGGCTGGGGGACATTCAGTACTTC
CAISDARLGDIQYF
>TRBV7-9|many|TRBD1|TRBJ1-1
TGTGCCAGCAGCTTACGGTCAGGGGGGCACACTGAAGCTTTCTTT
CASSLRSGGHTEAFF
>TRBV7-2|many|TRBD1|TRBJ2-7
TGTGCCAGCAGCTTAGTTGGGGGACAGGGTGGGTACGAGCAGTACTTC
CASSLVGGQGGYEQYF
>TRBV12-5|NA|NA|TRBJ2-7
TGTGCTAGTGGTTTGGAGGCTCTGGGAGAGCAGTACTTC
CASGLEALGEQYF
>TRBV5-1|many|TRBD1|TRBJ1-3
TGCGCCAGCTCGATACAGGGGGCCTCTGGAAACACCATATATTTT
CASSIQGASGNTIYF
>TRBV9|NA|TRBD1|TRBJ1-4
TGTGCCAGCAGCACGACGACAGGGAGTGGTGAAAAACTGTTTTTT
CASSTTTGSGEKLFF
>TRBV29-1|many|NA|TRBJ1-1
TGCAGCGTGCATCAGAGTACTGAAGCTTTCTTT
CSVHQSTEAFF
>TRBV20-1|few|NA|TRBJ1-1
TGCAGTGCTAGACAGGGAGCGAGCACTGAAGCTTTCTTT
CSARQGASTEAFF
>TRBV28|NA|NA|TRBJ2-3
TGTGCCAGCAGTGAACTAACAGATACGCAGTATTTT
CASSELTDTQYF
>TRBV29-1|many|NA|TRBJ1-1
TGCAGCGTTGGATCACAGAGCAACACTGAAGCTTTCTTT
CSVGSQSNTEAFF
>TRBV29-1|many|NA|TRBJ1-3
TGCAGCGTTCGAGGGGGACTTCAGGACACCATATATTTT
CSVRGGLQDTIYF
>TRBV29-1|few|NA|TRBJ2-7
TGCAGCGTTGGAGAGTCCTACGAGCAGTACTTC
CSVGESYEQYF
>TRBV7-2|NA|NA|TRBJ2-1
TGTGCCAGCAGCTCCGAATACCGCTCCTACAATGAGCAGTTCTTC
CASSSEYRSYNEQFF
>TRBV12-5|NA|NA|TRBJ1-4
TGTGCTAGTGGTTTGGCCACTTTACCCTCGGGCCCTAATGAAAAACTGTTTTTT
CASGLATLPSGPNEKLFF
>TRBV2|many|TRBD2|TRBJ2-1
TGTGCCAGCAGTGTCCGACTAGCGGGAGGGTACAATGAGCAGTTCTTC
CASSVRLAGGYNEQFF
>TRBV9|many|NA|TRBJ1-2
TGTGCCAGCAGCGTAGCCTCTCCGGCGGGGTATCGCTATGGCTACACCTTC
CASSVASPAGYRYGYTF
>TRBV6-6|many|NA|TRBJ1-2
TGTGCCAGCCTCCGGGCTAATCTCTACACCTTC
CASLRANLYTF
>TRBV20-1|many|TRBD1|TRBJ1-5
TGCAGTGCGAGGGACAGCCCCAATCAGCCCCAGCATTTT
CSARDSPNQPQHF
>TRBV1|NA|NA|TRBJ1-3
TGCACCAGCAGCCAGGGCCCGTCTGGAAACACCATATATTTT
CTSSQGPSGNTIYF
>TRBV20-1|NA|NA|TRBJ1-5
TGCAGTGCTAGGGTCTCGGGGGGGAGACAGCCCCAGCATTTT
CSARVSGGRQPQHF
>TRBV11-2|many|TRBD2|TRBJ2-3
TGTGCCAGCAGTACCCGACTAGCTCGTACAGATACGCAGTATTTT
CASSTRLARTDTQYF
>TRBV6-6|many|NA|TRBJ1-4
TGTGCCAGCAGTTACGGGACCGGTGAAAAACTGTTTTTT
CASSYGTGEKLFF
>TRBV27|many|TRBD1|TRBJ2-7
TGTGCCAGCAGTTTAGGGACAGGGGGCAGGAAGCAGTACTTC
CASSLGTGGRKQYF
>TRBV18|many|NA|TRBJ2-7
TGTGCCAGCTCACCTGTGGTCACCTACGAGCAGTACTTC
CASSPVVTYEQYF
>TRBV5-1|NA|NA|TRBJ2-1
TGCGCCAGCAGCTTGGCGGTCCGAAGCTTAAAGTCCTACAATGAGCAGTTCTTC
CASSLAVRSLKSYNEQFF
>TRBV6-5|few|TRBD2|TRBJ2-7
TGTGCCAGCAGCTCGTCTGCGGGGGGAACCTACGAGCAGTACTTC
CASSSSAGGTYEQYF
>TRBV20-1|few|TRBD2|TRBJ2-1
TGCAGTGCTACCGGCAGAGCGGGAGGCACCTACAATGAGCAGTTCTTC
CSATGRAGGTYNEQFF
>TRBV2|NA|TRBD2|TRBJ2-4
TGTGCCAGCAGTCTCTTAGCGGGAGCGGACAAAAACATTCAGTACTTC
CASSLLAGADKNIQYF
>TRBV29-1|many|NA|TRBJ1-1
TGCAGCGCTGAGGCCGGGCTTCAGGGCACTGAAGCTTTCTTT
CSAEAGLQGTEAFF
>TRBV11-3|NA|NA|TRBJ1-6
TGTGCCAGCAGCTCCCGACCAAATTCACCCCTCCACTTT
CASSSRPNSPLHF
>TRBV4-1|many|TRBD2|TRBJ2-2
TGCGCCAGCAGCCAAGTTCTAGCGGGAGCCCTTGGCGGGGAGCTGTTTTTT
CASSQVLAGALGGELFF
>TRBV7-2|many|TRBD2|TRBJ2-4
TGTGCCAGCAGGCAGGCGGGAGGAGCCAAAAACATTCAGTACTTC
CASRQAGGAKNIQYF
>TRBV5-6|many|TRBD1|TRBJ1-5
TGTGCCAGCAGCTTGCAGGGGGCGACGCCCCAGCATTTT
CASSLQGATPQHF
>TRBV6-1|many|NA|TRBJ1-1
TGTGCCAGCAGTAAATCAAGACAGAAAAACACTGAAGCTTTCTTT
CASSKSRQKNTEAFF
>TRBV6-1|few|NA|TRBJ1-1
TGTGCCAGCAGTTGGGAGGAGGGGATGGCTGAAGCTTTCTTT
CASSWEEGMAEAFF
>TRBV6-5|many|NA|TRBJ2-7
TGTGCCAGCAGTACACCCGGTAGTAGAAGCTCCTACGAGCAGTACTTC
CASSTPGSRSSYEQYF
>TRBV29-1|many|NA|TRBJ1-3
TGCAGCGCTGGGACATCTGGAAACACCATATATTTT
CSAGTSGNTIYF
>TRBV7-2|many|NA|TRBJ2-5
TGTGCCAGCAGCTTAGGGGGAAGGCACCAAGAGACCCAGTACTTC
CASSLGGRHQETQYF
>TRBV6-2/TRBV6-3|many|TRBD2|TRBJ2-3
TGTGCCAGCAGTTACGGACTAGCGGGAGAGAACACAGATACGCAGTATTTT
CASSYGLAGENTDTQYF
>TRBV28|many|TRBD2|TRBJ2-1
TGTGCCAGCAGTAGCTCCGGGACTAGCGCCCATGAGCAGTTCTTC
CASSSSGTSAHEQFF
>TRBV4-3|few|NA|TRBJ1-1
TGCGCCAGCAGCCGAACTCCCACAGAGAACACTGAAGCTTTCTTT
CASSRTPTENTEAFF
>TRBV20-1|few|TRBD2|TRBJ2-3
TGCAGTGCTAGCGGTCAATTTAGCGGGAGGAAAACAGATACGCAGTATTTT
CSASGQFSGRKTDTQYF